Sequencing of this T cell receptor beta chain was carried out in a study of T cells after yellow fever vaccination. MiXCR, applied by TCRdb to the 5' RACE reads, yields one record per CDR3 protein. The sample has a few hundred thousand distinct CDR3 sequences; about 4% are singletons. This clonotype was detected ten times or more. Per germline, CDR1 MDHEN and CDR2 SYDVKM. Trimming took 10 bases from V and 3 from J, leaving 15 bases between them. The CDR3 is 13 amino acids. Sequencing used PBMCs, obtained 5 days after the yellow fever booster vaccination. The V call is TRBV28, the J call TRBJ1-1, with D possibly being TRBD1 (5 bases). The TCR originated in a man younger than 30 who received the YFV17D yellow fever vaccine. CDR3 coding DNA: TGTGCCACCGCCCGGGGAGGGGACACTGAAGCTTTCTTT. Translated: CATARGGDTEAFF. The entire variable domain, with the rest obtained from reference TRBV28 and TRBJ1-1, is as follows: DVKVTQSSRYLVKRTGEKVFLECVQDMDHENMFWYRQDPGLGLRLIYFSYDVKMKEKGDIPEGYSVSREKKERFSLILESASTNQTSMYLCATARGGDTEAFFGQGTRLTVV.